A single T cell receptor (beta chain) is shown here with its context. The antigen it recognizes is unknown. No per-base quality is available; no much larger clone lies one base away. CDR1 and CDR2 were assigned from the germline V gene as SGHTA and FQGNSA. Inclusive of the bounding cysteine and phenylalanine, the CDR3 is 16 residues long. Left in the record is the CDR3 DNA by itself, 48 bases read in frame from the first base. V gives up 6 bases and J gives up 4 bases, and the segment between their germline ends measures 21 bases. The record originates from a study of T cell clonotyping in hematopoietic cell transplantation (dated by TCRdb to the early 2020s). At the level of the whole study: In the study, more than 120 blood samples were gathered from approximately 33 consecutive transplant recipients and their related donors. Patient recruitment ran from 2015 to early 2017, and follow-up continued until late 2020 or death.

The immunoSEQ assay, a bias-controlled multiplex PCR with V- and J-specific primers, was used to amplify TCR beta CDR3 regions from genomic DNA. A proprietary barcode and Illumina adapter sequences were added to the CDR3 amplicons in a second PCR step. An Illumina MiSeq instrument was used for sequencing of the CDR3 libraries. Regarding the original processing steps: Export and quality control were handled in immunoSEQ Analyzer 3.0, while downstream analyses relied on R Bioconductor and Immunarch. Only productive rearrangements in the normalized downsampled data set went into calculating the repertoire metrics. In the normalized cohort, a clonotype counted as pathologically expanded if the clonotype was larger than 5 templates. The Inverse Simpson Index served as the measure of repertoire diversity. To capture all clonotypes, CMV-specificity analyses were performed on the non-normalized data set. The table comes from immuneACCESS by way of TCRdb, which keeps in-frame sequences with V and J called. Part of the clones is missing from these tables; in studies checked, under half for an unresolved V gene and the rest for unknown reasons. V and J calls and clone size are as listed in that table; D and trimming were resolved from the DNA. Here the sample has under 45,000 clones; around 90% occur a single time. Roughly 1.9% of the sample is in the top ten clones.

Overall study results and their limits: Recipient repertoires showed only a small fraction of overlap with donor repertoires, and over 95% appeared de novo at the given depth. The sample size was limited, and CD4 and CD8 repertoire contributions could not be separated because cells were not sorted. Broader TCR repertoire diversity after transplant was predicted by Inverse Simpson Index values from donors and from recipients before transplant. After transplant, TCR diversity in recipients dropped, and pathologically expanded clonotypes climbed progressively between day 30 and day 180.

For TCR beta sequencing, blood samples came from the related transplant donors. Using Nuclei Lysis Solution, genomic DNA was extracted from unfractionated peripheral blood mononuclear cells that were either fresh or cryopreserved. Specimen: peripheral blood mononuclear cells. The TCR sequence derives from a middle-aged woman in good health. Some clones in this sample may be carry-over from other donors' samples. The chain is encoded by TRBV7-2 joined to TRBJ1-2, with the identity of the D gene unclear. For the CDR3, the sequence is CASSFANLWLRYGYTF. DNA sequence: TGTGCCAGCAGTTTTGCAAATCTATGGCTGCGCTATGGCTACACCTTC.